The 20 T cell receptor beta chains below were found in one sample sequenced in a study of blood T cell repertoires in COVID-19. Sequenced by immunoSEQ multiplex PCR; TCRdb stores in-frame clones only, minus some. Counted here are just over 350,000 clones, more than 85% occurring once; the ten biggest clones make up 2.5% to 3.5%. Sequenced: PBMCs or T cells enriched from blood (not recorded which). The receptor source for this set is a woman aged 25 to 39 who had recovered from COVID-19.

The V call is TRBV24-1, the J call TRBJ2-1, with 7 bases matching TRBD1. Per germline, CDR1 KGHDR and CDR2 SFDVKD. With 9 bases clipped from V and 6 bases from J, the junction kept 7 bases outside the gene matches. The CDR3 length is 13 residues. The CDR3 nucleotides read TGTGCCACCGGGCAGGCAGGGGGCAATGAGCAGTTCTTC. Translation gives CATGQAGGNEQFF.

The table lists this clone with a few counts. The rearrangement links TRBV2 to TRBJ1-5; no firm D call. The V end was cut by 4 bases, the J end by 5 bases, with 12 bases between. The CDR3 runs 14 residues. Germline V CDR1 and CDR2: SNHLY, FYNNEI. The CDR3 region is CASSVMSGYQPQHF. For the CDR3, the DNA is TGTGCCAGCAGTGTAATGTCGGGTTATCAGCCCCAGCATTTT.

This chain links TRBV15 with TRBJ2-1; 8 nucleotides agree with TRBD2. Germline values: CDR1 LNHNV, CDR2 YYDKDF (reference sequence). The J segment lost 0 bases and the V segment lost 8 bases, leaving 6 bases of the junction unmatched. The CDR3 runs 15 residues. CDR3 DNA sequence: TGTGCCACCGGTAGCGGGACCAGCTCCTACAATGAGCAGTTCTTC. Translation gives CATGSGTSSYNEQFF. The variable domain in full, with the rest retrieved from reference TRBV15 and TRBJ2-1, is DAMVIQNPRYQVTQFGKPVTLSCSQTLNHNVMYWYQQKSSQAPKLLFHYYDKDFNNEADTPDNFQSRRPNTSFCFLDIRSPGLGDTAMYLCATGSGTSSYNEQFFGPGTRLTVL.

V and J are TRBV24-1 and TRBJ2-1; TRBD2 agrees at 9 bases. This CDR3 comprises 16 residues. V was clipped by 5 bases and J by 3 bases; unmatched bases: 7. CDR1 and CDR2 from the germline V gene are KGHDR and SFDVKD. This chain's CDR3 is CATSGTSDRRYNEQFF. For the CDR3, the DNA is TGTGCCACCAGTGGGACTAGCGATCGGCGCTACAATGAGCAGTTCTTC.

The gene calls are TRBV7-2 and TRBJ2-7, with 10 bases that match TRBD2. V lost 1 base and J lost 6; bases outside the gene matches: 6. The CDR3 sequence is 15 residues long. The germline V gene encodes CDR1 SGHTA and CDR2 FQGNSA. CDR3 amino acids: CASSLDVRTSGEQYF. Written as DNA, the CDR3 is TGTGCCAGCAGCTTAGATGTTAGGACTAGCGGCGAGCAGTACTTC.

This clone was detected a few times. The rearrangement joins TRBV28 to TRBJ1-5; 10 bases map to TRBD1. V gave up 5 bases and J gave up 8 bases; unmatched junction bases: 9. The CDR3 contains 15 residues. The V gene's germline CDR1 is MDHEN and CDR2 SYDVKM. The CDR3 sequence: CASSPSTGGEEPQHF. The CDR3 region has the DNA TGTGCCAGCAGTCCTTCGACAGGGGGCGAGGAGCCCCAGCATTTT.

This clone has a single count. V is TRBV27 and J is TRBJ1-3; no clear D. Trimming removed 0 bases from V and 0 bases from J, with 6 bases in between. This CDR3 is built from 15 residues. CDR1 and CDR2 from the germline V gene are MNHEY and SMNVEV (reference sequence). The CDR3 DNA reads TGTGCCAGCAGTTTATCTTTTCTCTCTGGAAACACCATATATTTT. This codes for CASSLSFLSGNTIYF.

In this sample, this clone turned up once. V is TRBV27 and J is TRBJ2-2, with 10 bases that match TRBD2. The CDR3 has 14 amino acids. CDR1 is MNHEY and CDR2 is SMNVEV in the germline V gene (reference sequence). V was clipped by 4 bases and J by 4 bases; unmatched bases: 0. Here the CDR3 reads CASSSSGSTGELFF. Here the CDR3 DNA reads TGTGCCAGCAGTTCTAGCGGGAGCACCGGGGAGCTGTTTTTT.

The rearrangement links TRBV5-6 to TRBJ2-7; D gene unclear. The CDR3 contains 16 residues. Germline V lookup: CDR1 SGHDT, CDR2 YYEEEE. Deletions cut 0 bases from V and 0 bases from J, with 13 bases between. CDR3 DNA: TGTGCCAGCAGCTTGGTCAAGGCTAGGAGCTCCTACGAGCAGTACTTC. Residues: CASSLVKARSSYEQYF.

The chain recombines TRBV7-6 with TRBJ1-3, with D possibly matching TRBD1 (5 bases). Germline V lookup: CDR1 SGHVS, CDR2 FNYEAQ. The V end lost 5 bases, the J end lost 1 base, and 12 bases lay between the germline ends. The CDR3 totals 15 residues. The DNA of the CDR3 is TGTGCCAGCAGCATTCAGGGATCGTCTGGAAACACCATATATTTT. Amino acids: CASSIQGSSGNTIYF.

This chain uses TRBV10-1 with TRBJ1-1; D is perhaps TRBD1 (6 bases). V lost 0 bases, J lost 12 bases, and 14 bases lay in between. CDR1 is WNHNN and CDR2 is SYGVQD in the germline V gene (reference sequence). The CDR3 covers 13 residues. CDR3 sequence (DNA): TGCGCCAGCAGTGAGTCGCGTCAGGGGCAAACTTTCTTT. It translates to CASSESRQGQTFF.

The chain couples TRBV4-1 to TRBJ1-5; no reliable D call. V lost 1 base and J lost 2, with 18 bases in between. This CDR3 is 18 amino acids long. The V gene's germline CDR1 is MGHRA and CDR2 YSYEKL. The CDR3 loop reads CASSQVESSVGGNQPQHF. In DNA, the CDR3 is TGCGCCAGCAGCCAAGTAGAGTCCTCGGTAGGAGGCAATCAGCCCCAGCATTTT.

The J gene is TRBJ2-5, the V gene TRBV9; maybe TRBD2 (5 bases). This CDR3 contains 15 residues. Germline V gives CDR1 SGDLS, CDR2 YYNGEE. Trimming pared 1 base from V and 4 bases from J, leaving 14 bases between. The CDR3 coding sequence is TGTGCCAGCAGCGTAAGTACGGGGTCGGGAGAGACCCAGTACTTC. This codes for CASSVSTGSGETQYF.

This clone was recorded once. The gene calls are TRBV7-8 and TRBJ1-5; TRBD1 might be the D (5 bases). CDR1 is SGHVS, CDR2 FQNEAQ, per germline. The V end was cut by 2 bases, the J end by 0 bases, with 11 bases between. This CDR3 has 16 amino acids. The CDR3: CASSLQERGSNQPQHF. The CDR3 DNA follows: TGTGCCAGCAGCTTACAGGAAAGGGGTAGCAATCAGCCCCAGCATTTT.

The genes are TRBV7-9 and TRBJ2-1; 8 nucleotides line up with TRBD1. The V gene end was trimmed by 0 bases and the J gene end by 4 bases; junction bases not matched to a gene: 5. CDR3 size: 16 residues. Germline V CDR1 and CDR2: SEHNR, FQNEAQ (reference sequence). CDR3 bases: TGTGCCAGCAGCTTAGCTGCAGGGGGCCCTTACAATGAGCAGTTCTTC. Translating it yields CASSLAAGGPYNEQFF.

This clone was found once. V usage is TRBV2 and J usage is TRBJ2-6; TRBD1 is a possible D gene (5 bases). The CDR3 loop spans 18 amino acids. CDR1 and CDR2 from the germline V gene are SNHLY and FYNNEI. The ends were cut back, 6 bases at V and 0 bases at J, with 18 bases in the middle. The CDR3 sequence is CASSQMTAGSSGANVLTF. The CDR3 DNA reads TGTGCCAGCAGCCAGATGACAGCCGGGTCCTCTGGGGCCAACGTCCTGACTTTC.

This clone was found once. The V gene is TRBV7-9, the J gene TRBJ1-3; D gene unclear. CDR1 SEHNR and CDR2 FQNEAQ come from the germline V gene (reference sequence). The V end was cut by 5 bases, the J end by 0 bases, with 14 bases between. The CDR3 is made up of 16 amino acids. CDR3 sequence (DNA): TGTGCCAGCAGCCCGGTAACGCGTGGCTCTGGAAACACCATATATTTT. It specifies CASSPVTRGSGNTIYF.

This rearrangement joins TRBV7-8 to TRBJ1-2; a possible D gene is TRBD1 (6 bases). CDR1 and CDR2 from the germline V gene are SGHVS and FQNEAQ. The V end was cut by 5 bases, the J end by 4 bases, with 8 bases between. CDR3 size: 12 residues. In DNA form, the CDR3 reads TGTGCCAGCAGCCAGGACAGCTATGGCTACACCTTC. Its translation: CASSQDSYGYTF.

The genes are TRBV19 and TRBJ2-7, with TRBD1 matching over 8 bases. Germline CDR1 and CDR2: LNHDA and SQIVND (reference sequence). After removal of 1 base from V and 12 bases from J, the junction contained 8 bases not matched to a gene. This CDR3 is built from 13 residues. The CDR3 DNA follows: TGTGCCAGTAGTATAGTTTTGACAGGGGACCTGTACTTC. Protein product: CASSIVLTGDLYF.

V gene TRBV10-2 combines with J gene TRBJ1-2, with a weak D call TRBD1 (6 bases). V shed 3 bases and J shed 4 bases, with 9 bases lying between them. This CDR3 comprises 13 residues. Germline V lookup: CDR1 WSHSY, CDR2 SAAADI. In DNA form, the CDR3 reads TGCGCCAGCAGTGAAGGCAGGGGCTATGGCTACACCTTC. This gives the protein CASSEGRGYGYTF.